This T cell receptor beta chain stems from a study of cytomegalovirus exposure and HLA in healthy donors. Only one count was recorded for this clone. Its antigen is unidentified. Study results and caveats: Available immune exposure information was restricted to CMV serostatus only. At a 0.05 false discovery rate, a later analysis found 18,000 or so TCR beta sequences to be associated with HLA alleles. Three chains linked to CMV were shown in vitro to be specific for CMV antigens. A missense variant in DCLRE1C was later tied to TCR beta V- and J-gene trimming.

This CDR3 region has 15 residues. V lost 2 bases, J lost 4 bases, and 4 bases stayed unmatched. The germline V gene has CDR1 SGDLS and CDR2 YYNGEE. Amplification used 60 Vbeta primers and 13 Jbeta primers. Some clones are missing from TCRdb's copy, which holds only in-frame ones; the method was immunoSEQ multiplex PCR. The sample records 100,000 or so clones, around 71% being singletons. J is TRBJ2-3 and V is TRBV9, with TRBD2 identical over 10 bases. The source material was PBMCs. The TCR comes from a man under 40 in good health and CMV-seronegative. The CDR3 protein is CASSVASGGADTQYF. The CDR3 DNA follows: TGTGCCAGCAGCGTGGCTAGCGGGGGTGCAGATACGCAGTATTTT.